This is a list of T cell receptor beta chains from one sample in a study of T cell responses to AZD1222 COVID-19 vaccine. Assay used: immunoSEQ multiplex PCR; TCRdb lists only in-frame clones, some missing. The data contain fewer than 120,000 clones, about 85% of them singletons. Sequenced here: peripheral blood, sampled on day 0 of AZD1222 vaccination. The source of these receptors is an adult in good health. Each CDR3 is given with its conserved first and last residue. The order of the fields is clone size, J gene, V gene, D gene, CDR3 protein, CDR3 DNA. A D gene is named only where the DNA matches it firmly. The size field is filled for only some rows; it gives once, few, many or a size class.

>-|TRBJ1-4|TRBV29-1|TRBD1
CSVGTGDNEKLFF
TGCAGCGTCGGGACAGGGGATAATGAAAAACTGTTTTTT
>-|TRBJ1-2|TRBV20-1|-
CSSDGYTF
TGCAGTTCCGATGGCTACACCTTC
>-|TRBJ2-6|TRBV27|-
CASSLFFLSGANVLTF
TGTGCCAGCAGTTTATTTTTTTTGTCTGGGGCCAACGTCCTGACTTTC
>-|TRBJ1-2|TRBV5-1|TRBD1
CASSKDREPYGYTF
TGCGCCAGCAGCAAGGACAGGGAACCCTATGGCTACACCTTC
>-|TRBJ2-7|TRBV14|-
CASSQDEAIPYEQYF
TGTGCCAGCAGCCAAGATGAAGCGATCCCCTACGAGCAGTACTTC
>-|TRBJ1-4|TRBV10-3|TRBD1
CAIRPGQGDEKLFF
TGTGCCATCAGGCCGGGACAGGGAGATGAAAAACTGTTTTTT
>-|TRBJ2-3|TRBV6-4|TRBD2
CASSDGRALAASKDTQYF
TGTGCCAGCAGTGACGGGAGGGCGTTAGCCGCAAGCAAGGATACGCAGTATTTT
>few|TRBJ1-2|TRBV9|-
CASSSLTVGHAGYTF
TGTGCCAGCAGCTCTCTCACCGTCGGACACGCCGGCTACACCTTC
>-|TRBJ1-6|TRBV20-1|-
CSAAEITTLHF
TGCAGTGCTGCTGAGATTACGACCCTCCACTTT
>-|TRBJ1-1|TRBV18|-
CASSPDSLNTEAFF
TGTGCCAGCTCACCGGACAGCCTCAACACTGAAGCTTTCTTT
>-|TRBJ2-7|TRBV7-8|TRBD2
CASSLGTSGRVDEQYF
TGTGCCAGCAGCTTAGGGACTAGCGGGAGGGTAGACGAGCAGTACTTC
>-|TRBJ2-7|TRBV28|-
CASSFIGGSVAYEQYF
TGTGCCAGCAGTTTCATCGGGGGCTCCGTCGCCTACGAGCAGTACTTC
>-|TRBJ1-4|TRBV19|-
CASKMTANEKLFF
TGTGCCAGTAAAATGACGGCTAATGAAAAACTGTTTTTT
>-|TRBJ1-2|TRBV7-9|TRBD1
CASSLGQLYGYTF
TGTGCCAGCAGCTTGGGACAGCTCTATGGCTACACCTTC
>few|TRBJ1-2|TRBV7-7|-
CASSPRRQETYGYTF
TGTGCTAGCAGCCCACGGAGGCAGGAGACCTATGGCTACACCTTC
>-|TRBJ1-4|TRBV5-1|-
CASSLGSGLNEKLFF
TGCGCCAGCAGCTTAGGGTCAGGGCTTAATGAAAAACTGTTTTTT
>-|TRBJ1-6|TRBV13|TRBD1
CASSPGQASSYNSPLHF
TGTGCCAGCAGCCCGGGACAGGCGAGCTCCTATAATTCACCCCTCCACTTT
>-|TRBJ1-1|TRBV11-2|-
CASSPTRGRTEAFF
TGTGCCAGCAGCCCGACCAGGGGTAGAACTGAAGCTTTCTTT
>-|TRBJ2-2|TRBV11-2|TRBD1
CASSLEPQGAYSTGELFF
TGTGCCAGCAGCTTAGAACCACAGGGGGCCTATAGCACCGGGGAGCTGTTTTTT
>-|TRBJ1-2|TRBV18|-
CANSPNRQGDGYTF
TGTGCCAACTCACCAAATAGGCAGGGAGATGGCTACACCTTC
>-|TRBJ1-1|TRBV30|TRBD1
CAWSTGGEDTEAFF
TGTGCCTGGAGCACAGGGGGGGAGGACACTGAAGCTTTCTTT
>-|TRBJ1-1|TRBV27|-
CASSSYEGTEAFF
TGTGCCAGCAGTTCTTATGAGGGCACTGAAGCTTTCTTT
>few|TRBJ2-1|TRBV7-2|-
CASSSRFRNEQFF
TGTGCCAGCAGCTCCAGATTCCGAAATGAGCAGTTCTTC
>-|TRBJ1-1|TRBV28|-
CASSSRWRPEAFF
TGTGCCAGCAGTTCCCGCTGGCGCCCTGAAGCTTTCTTT
>once|TRBJ1-1|TRBV19|-
CASSITVNTEAFF
TGTGCCAGTAGTATCACAGTGAACACTGAAGCTTTCTTT
>few|TRBJ2-2|TRBV5-1|-
CASSPPSTANTGELFF
TGCGCCAGCAGCCCCCCTAGCACGGCGAACACCGGGGAGCTGTTTTTT
>-|TRBJ1-5|TRBV28|-
CASTRGGGNQPQHF
TGTGCCAGCACTCGCGGCGGGGGCAATCAGCCCCAGCATTTT
>-|TRBJ2-5|TRBV4-2|TRBD2
CASSLTGGGNGETQYF
TGTGCCAGCAGCCTAACTGGCGGGGGGAACGGGGAGACCCAGTACTTC
>-|TRBJ1-5|TRBV5-8|-
CASSLDLARPQHF
TGTGCCAGCAGCTTGGATCTAGCGAGGCCCCAGCATTTT
>-|TRBJ2-3|TRBV18|-
CASSPSAGRTDTQYF
TGTGCCAGCTCACCCTCGGCAGGGAGAACCGATACGCAGTATTTT
>once|TRBJ1-2|TRBV28|TRBD1
CASSGQGGPYGYTF
TGTGCCAGCAGTGGACAGGGCGGCCCCTATGGCTACACCTTC
>-|TRBJ2-2|TRBV7-3|-
CASSLTLATGELFF
TGTGCCAGCAGCTTAACATTGGCAACCGGGGAGCTGTTTTTT
>once|TRBJ1-5|TRBV6-5|-
CASSYGRYNQPQHF
TGTGCCAGCAGTTACGGCAGATATAATCAGCCCCAGCATTTT
>-|TRBJ2-5|TRBV28|-
CASLGRAEETQYF
TGTGCCAGCCTGGGCAGAGCCGAAGAGACCCAGTACTTC
>-|TRBJ2-1|TRBV28|TRBD2
CASSSPTSGTLYEQFF
TGTGCCAGCAGTTCGCCTACTAGCGGGACTTTGTATGAGCAGTTCTTC
>few|TRBJ1-5|TRBV6-2/TRBV6-3|TRBD1
CASSRWTGGNQPQHF
TGTGCCAGCAGTCGGTGGACAGGAGGCAATCAGCCCCAGCATTTT
>-|TRBJ1-5|TRBV21-1|-
CASSNGQGVVQPQHF
TGTGCCAGCAGCAACGGTCAGGGAGTGGTTCAGCCCCAGCATTTT
>-|TRBJ1-1|TRBV7-2|-
CASSAGQTNTEAFF
TGTGCCAGCAGCGCCGGACAAACGAACACTGAAGCTTTCTTT
>-|TRBJ1-1|TRBV12-5|TRBD1
CASGLTTGDGMNTEAFF
TGTGCTAGTGGTTTGACAACAGGGGATGGGATGAACACTGAAGCTTTCTTT
>-|TRBJ2-3|TRBV28|TRBD1
CATRRGLGTGKDTQYF
TGTGCCACCCGTAGGGGGCTTGGGACAGGGAAGGATACGCAGTATTTT
>-|TRBJ1-5|TRBV27|-
CASSSPQGQPQHF
TGTGCCAGCAGTTCCCCACAGGGACAACCCCAGCATTTT
>-|TRBJ2-5|TRBV29-1|-
CSASNGLEGETQYF
TGCAGCGCCTCGAACGGGCTAGAAGGAGAGACCCAGTACTTC
>-|TRBJ2-1|TRBV4-2|TRBD2
CASSQQSGTSGIYEQFF
TGTGCCAGCAGCCAACAAAGTGGGACTAGCGGGATCTATGAGCAGTTCTTC